The 10 T cell receptor beta chains listed next were all sequenced from one sample in a study of CD8 T cells in Susac syndrome. RNA amounts of about 0.5 to 1 ug underwent reverse transcription with random hexamers. MiXCR was run by TCRdb on the immunoSEQ multiplex PCR reads, yielding one entry per CDR3 protein. The sample includes approximately 79,000 distinct CDR3 sequences, approximately 93% of them seen just once. Sequencing used CD8+ T cells from PBMCs. These receptors all come from a human donor with Susac syndrome.

The chain joins TRBV2 to TRBJ2-3; 9 bases are a match to TRBD2. The CDR3 spans 15 residues. Germline loops: CDR1 SNHLY, CDR2 FYNNEI. V was clipped by 6 bases and J by 5 bases; unmatched bases: 9. The CDR3 DNA reads as TGTGCCAGCAGGGAATATAGCGGGGGCGGAGATACGCAGTATTTT. Its translation: CASREYSGGGDTQYF.

This chain connects TRBV11-2 to TRBJ2-5; TRBD2 aligns across 11 bases. Germline CDR1 is SGHAT and CDR2 is FQNNGV. The CDR3 loop spans 18 amino acids. Losses at the gene ends were 4 bases for V and 1 base for J; bases not matched to a gene: 11. DNA for the CDR3: TGTGCCAGCAGCTATGGACTAGCGGGCCTAAGCTTCCAAGAGACCCAGTACTTC. Translation: CASSYGLAGLSFQETQYF.

This clonotype is a singleton in its sample. The chain joins TRBV29-1 to TRBJ2-3; a weak D match, TRBD2 (5 bases). This CDR3 is 15 amino acids long. Germline V gene data show CDR1 as SQVTM and CDR2 as ANQGSEA. The V end lost 2 bases, the J end lost 4 bases, and 16 bases lay between the germline ends. CDR3: CSVEKMGAAPDTQYF. The CDR3 DNA reads as TGCAGCGTTGAAAAGATGGGAGCAGCACCAGATACGCAGTATTTT.

This clonotype was picked up a small number of times. This CDR3 reads CASSTPPYEQYF. The CDR3 DNA reads as TGTGCCAGTAGTACTCCCCCCTACGAGCAGTACTTC. This chain uses TRBV19 with TRBJ2-7; no reliable D call. Germline-derived CDR1 and CDR2 are LNHDA and SQIVND (reference sequence). The CDR3 consists of 12 residues. Trimming removed 4 bases from V and 2 bases from J, with 6 bases in between.

The rearrangement links TRBV19 to TRBJ2-7; no definite D call. Trimming cost V 8 bases and J 0 bases, with 11 bases left between them. CDR3 length: 13 amino acids. Per germline, CDR1 LNHDA and CDR2 SQIVND (reference sequence). The CDR3 nucleotides are TGTGCCAGTCGAACCACGGACTCCTACGAGCAGTACTTC. Translated: CASRTTDSYEQYF. Full variable domain (remainder filled in from reference TRBV19 and TRBJ2-7): DGGITQSPKYLFRKEGQNVTLSCEQNLNHDAMYWYRQDPGQGLRLIYYSQIVNDFQKGDIAEGYSVSREKKESFPLTVTSAQKNPTAFYLCASRTTDSYEQYFGPGTRLTVT.

This chain connects TRBV7-9 to TRBJ2-4, with 10 bases aligning to TRBD2. With 5 bases clipped from V and 15 bases from J, the junction kept 13 bases outside the gene matches. The CDR3 contains 14 residues. CDR1 SEHNR and CDR2 FQNEAQ come from the germline V gene (reference sequence). CDR3 sequence: CASSRTSGATPMYF. CDR3 bases: TGTGCCAGCAGCCGCACTAGCGGGGCGACGCCCATGTACTTC.

The CDR3: CASSQVNDRDGYTF. In DNA form, the CDR3 reads TGTGCCAGCAGCCAAGTCAACGACAGGGACGGCTACACCTTC. The V gene is TRBV4-2, the J gene TRBJ1-2; 7 bases align to TRBD1. Per germline, CDR1 LGHNA and CDR2 YNFKEQ. The CDR3 consists of 14 residues. Losses at the gene ends were 1 base for V and 8 bases for J; bases not matched to a gene: 7.

The genes are TRBV4-2 and TRBJ1-2; the D gene is possibly TRBD1 (6 bases). Trimming pared 0 bases from V and 6 bases from J, leaving 17 bases between. Germline V gives CDR1 LGHNA, CDR2 YNFKEQ. The CDR3 totals 16 residues. CDR3 sequence reads: CASSQDRPGAVDGYTF. As DNA, the CDR3 is TGTGCCAGCAGCCAAGATAGGCCAGGGGCGGTAGATGGCTACACCTTC.

This clonotype came up once. This chain joins TRBV24-1 and TRBJ2-5; 8 bases match TRBD1. CDR1 is KGHDR and CDR2 is SFDVKD in the germline V gene. V trimming: 1 base; J trimming: 4 bases; junction bases outside the gene matches: 4. The CDR3 runs to 15 residues. As DNA, the CDR3 is TGTGCCACCAGTGATTTAACAGGGGGAGGAGAGACCCAGTACTTC. It codes for CATSDLTGGGETQYF.

The rearrangement joins TRBV27 to TRBJ2-7; D may correspond to TRBD1 or TRBD2 (5 bases each). In germline, CDR1 is MNHEY, CDR2 SMNVEV (reference sequence). The CDR3 has 13 amino acids. V lost 3 bases and J lost 3, with 9 bases in between. CDR3 sequence reads: CASSLGTVYEQYF. In DNA, the CDR3 is TGTGCCAGCAGTTTGGGGACGGTCTACGAGCAGTACTTC.